This T cell receptor (beta chain) was identified in a study of cytotoxic CD8 clonotypes in ibrutinib-treated CLL. Study background: Responses comprised approximately 24 partial and 2 complete; at median roughly 66 months, roughly 15 remained remitted and about 12 progressed.

CDR1 and CDR2 from the germline V gene are SGHTA and FQGNSA. The length of the CDR3 is 15 residues. The V end lost 3 bases, the J end lost 8 bases, and 18 bases lay between the germline ends. Of note for this clone: Its antigen is unknown.

Data came from immunoSEQ multiplex PCR; TCRdb stores just in-frame clones and leaves some out. The table records about 140,000 clones, around 80% of them present only once. The study's findings and limits: Age-matched healthy donor levels were exceeded by baseline clonality, which tracked circulating CD8+ T-cell counts. Contraction or stability on treatment characterized the public clonotypes, which were uncommon. At progression, clonality fell back toward baseline after rising at ibrutinib response.

This material consisted of PBMCs, taken after 36 months of ibrutinib treatment. The genes are TRBV7-2 and TRBJ2-3; tentatively, D is TRBD2 (5 bases). This TCR was sampled from a human donor with chronic lymphocytic leukemia. In nucleotides, the CDR3 is TGTGCCAGCAGCTTTTGGGCCGCCGGACGGGGTACGCAGTATTTT. This translates into CASSFWAAGRGTQYF.